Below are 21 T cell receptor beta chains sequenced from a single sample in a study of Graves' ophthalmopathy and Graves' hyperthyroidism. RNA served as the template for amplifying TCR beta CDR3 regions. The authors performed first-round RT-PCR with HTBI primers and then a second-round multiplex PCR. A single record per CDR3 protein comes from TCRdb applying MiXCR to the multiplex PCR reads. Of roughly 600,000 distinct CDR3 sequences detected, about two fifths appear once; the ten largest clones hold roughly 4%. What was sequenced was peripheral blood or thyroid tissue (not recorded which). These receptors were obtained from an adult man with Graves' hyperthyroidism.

The CDR3 DNA reads TGTGCCTGGAGTCCGGCGGTCCGCATCTCTGGAAACACCATATATTTT. It translates to CAWSPAVRISGNTIYF. The genes are TRBV30 and TRBJ1-3, with D unresolved. Germline CDR1 reads GTSNPN; CDR2 reads SVGIG (reference sequence). The CDR3 runs to 16 residues. Trimming cost V 2 bases and J 0 bases, with 14 bases left between them.

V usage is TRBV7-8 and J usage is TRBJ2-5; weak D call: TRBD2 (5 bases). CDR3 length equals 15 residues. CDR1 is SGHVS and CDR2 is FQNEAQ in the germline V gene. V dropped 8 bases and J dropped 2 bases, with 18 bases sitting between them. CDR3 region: CASSPPGSRQETQYF. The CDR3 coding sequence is TGTGCCAGCTCACCACCGGGAAGTCGTCAAGAGACCCAGTACTTC.

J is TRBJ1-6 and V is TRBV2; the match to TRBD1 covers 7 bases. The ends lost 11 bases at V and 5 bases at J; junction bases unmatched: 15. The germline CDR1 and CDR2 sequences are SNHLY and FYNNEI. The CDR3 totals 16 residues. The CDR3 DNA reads TGTGCCTGGAGTGTACCGACAGGGAGTCATAATTCACCCCTCCACTTT. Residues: CAWSVPTGSHNSPLHF.

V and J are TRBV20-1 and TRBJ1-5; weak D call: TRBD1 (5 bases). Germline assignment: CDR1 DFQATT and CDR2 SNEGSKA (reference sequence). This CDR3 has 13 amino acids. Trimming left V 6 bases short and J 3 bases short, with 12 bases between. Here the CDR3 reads CSAERGANQPQHF. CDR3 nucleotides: TGCAGTGCCGAAAGGGGTGCCAATCAGCCCCAGCATTTT.

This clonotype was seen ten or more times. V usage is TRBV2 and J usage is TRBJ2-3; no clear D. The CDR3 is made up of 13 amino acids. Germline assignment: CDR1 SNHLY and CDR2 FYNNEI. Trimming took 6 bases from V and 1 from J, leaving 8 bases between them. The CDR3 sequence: CASSVVRTDTQYF. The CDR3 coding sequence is TGTGCCAGCAGCGTGGTTCGCACAGATACGCAGTATTTT.

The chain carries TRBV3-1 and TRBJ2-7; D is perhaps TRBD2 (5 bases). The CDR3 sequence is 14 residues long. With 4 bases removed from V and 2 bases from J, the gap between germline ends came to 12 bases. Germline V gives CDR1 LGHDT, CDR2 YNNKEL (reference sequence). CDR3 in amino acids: CASSPRAQTYEQYF. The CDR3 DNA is TGTGCCAGCAGCCCGAGGGCACAGACCTACGAGCAGTACTTC.

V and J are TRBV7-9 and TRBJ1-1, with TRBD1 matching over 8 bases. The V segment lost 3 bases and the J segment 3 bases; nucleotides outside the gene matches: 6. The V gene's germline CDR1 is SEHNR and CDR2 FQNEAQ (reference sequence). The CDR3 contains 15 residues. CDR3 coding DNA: TGTGCCAGCAGCTTCGGACAGGGCCGGTACACTGAAGCTTTCTTT. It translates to CASSFGQGRYTEAFF. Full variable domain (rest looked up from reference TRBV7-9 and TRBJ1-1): DTGVSQNPRHKITKRGQNVTFRCDPISEHNRLYWYRQTLGQGPEFLTYFQNEAQLEKSRLLSDRFSAERPKGSFSTLEIQRTEQGDSAMYLCASSFGQGRYTEAFFGQGTRLTVV.

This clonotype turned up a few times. The DNA of the CDR3 is TGTGCCAGCAGCTTGGCCAGTGACAGCCACGTCCGGGACGAGCAGTACTTC. It encodes CASSLASDSHVRDEQYF. The rearrangement uses TRBV25-1 and TRBJ2-7, with D tentatively TRBD1 (5 bases). Trimming removed 6 bases from V and 5 bases from J, with 26 bases in between. The germline V gene encodes CDR1 MGHDK and CDR2 SYGVNS. The CDR3 sequence is 17 residues long.

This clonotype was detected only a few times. CDR3 in amino acids: CSVLPTGPGTDTQYF. CDR3 sequence (DNA): TGCAGCGTTCTCCCGACAGGTCCAGGCACAGATACGCAGTATTTT. The chain links TRBV29-1 to TRBJ2-3, with a weak D call TRBD1 (6 bases). Germline CDR1 SQVTM, CDR2 ANQGSEA. Deletions cut 5 bases from V and 1 base from J, with 16 bases between. The CDR3 totals 15 residues.

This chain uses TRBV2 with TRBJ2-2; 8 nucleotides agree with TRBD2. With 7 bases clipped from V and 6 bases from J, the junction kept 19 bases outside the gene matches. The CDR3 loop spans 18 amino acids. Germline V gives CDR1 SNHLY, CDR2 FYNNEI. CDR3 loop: CASNPSRGGRMVAGELFF. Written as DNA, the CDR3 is TGTGCCAGCAATCCTTCCCGGGGGGGTCGAATGGTAGCCGGGGAGCTGTTTTTT.

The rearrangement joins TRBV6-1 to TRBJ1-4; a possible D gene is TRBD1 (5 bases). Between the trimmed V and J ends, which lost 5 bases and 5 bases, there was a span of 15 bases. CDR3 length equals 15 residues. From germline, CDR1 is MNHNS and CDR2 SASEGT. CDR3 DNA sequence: TGTGCCAGCAGTTACGCGGCAGGGCGGAATGAAAAACTGTTTTTT. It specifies CASSYAAGRNEKLFF.

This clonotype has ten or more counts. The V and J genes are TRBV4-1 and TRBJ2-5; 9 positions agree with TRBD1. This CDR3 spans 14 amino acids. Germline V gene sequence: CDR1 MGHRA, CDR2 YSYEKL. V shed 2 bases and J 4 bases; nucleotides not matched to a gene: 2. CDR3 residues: CASSQHRGRETQYF. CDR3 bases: TGCGCCAGCAGCCAACACAGGGGGCGAGAGACCCAGTACTTC.

The CDR3 DNA is TGTGCCAGCAGTGCTACCGAAGTCCCTGTGAACACTGAAGCTTTCTTT. Its translation: CASSATEVPVNTEAFF. The V gene is TRBV25-1, the J gene TRBJ1-1; D uncertain. This CDR3 spans 16 amino acids. The V and J ends lost 4 bases and 0 bases respectively, with 15 bases between them. Germline V gene sequence: CDR1 MGHDK, CDR2 SYGVNS.

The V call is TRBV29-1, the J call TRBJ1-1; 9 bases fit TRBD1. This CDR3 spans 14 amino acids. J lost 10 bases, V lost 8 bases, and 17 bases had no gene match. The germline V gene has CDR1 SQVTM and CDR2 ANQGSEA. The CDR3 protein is CSLAMGPGQGIAFF. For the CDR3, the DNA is TGCAGCTTGGCCATGGGCCCGGGACAGGGAATAGCTTTCTTT.

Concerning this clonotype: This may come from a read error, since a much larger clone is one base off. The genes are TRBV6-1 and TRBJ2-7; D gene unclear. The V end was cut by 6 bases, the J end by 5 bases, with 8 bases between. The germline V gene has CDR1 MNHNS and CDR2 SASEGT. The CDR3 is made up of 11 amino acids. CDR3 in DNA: TGTGCCAGCAGGGCCAACCACGAGCAGTACTTC. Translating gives CASRANHEQYF.

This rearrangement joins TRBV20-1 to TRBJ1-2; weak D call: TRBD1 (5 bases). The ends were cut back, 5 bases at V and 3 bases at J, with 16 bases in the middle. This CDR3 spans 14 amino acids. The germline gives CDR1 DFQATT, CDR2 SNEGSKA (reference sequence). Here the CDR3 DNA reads TGCAGTGCTTTACCTCGAGGCAGGGACTATGGCTACACCTTC. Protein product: CSALPRGRDYGYTF.

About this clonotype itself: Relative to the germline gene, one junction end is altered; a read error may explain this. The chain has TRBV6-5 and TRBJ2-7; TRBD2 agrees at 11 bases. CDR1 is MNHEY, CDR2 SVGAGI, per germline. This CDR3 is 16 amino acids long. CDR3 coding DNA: TGTGCCGGCAGTTACTCGACACTAGCGGGGGCCTACGAGCAGTACTTC. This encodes CAGSYSTLAGAYEQYF.

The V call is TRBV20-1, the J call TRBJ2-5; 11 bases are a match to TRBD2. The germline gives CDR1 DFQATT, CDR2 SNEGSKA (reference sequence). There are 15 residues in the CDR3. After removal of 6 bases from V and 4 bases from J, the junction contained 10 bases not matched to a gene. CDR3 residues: CSAQQTSGVRETQYF. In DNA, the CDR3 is TGCAGTGCCCAACAGACTAGCGGGGTACGAGAGACCCAGTACTTC.

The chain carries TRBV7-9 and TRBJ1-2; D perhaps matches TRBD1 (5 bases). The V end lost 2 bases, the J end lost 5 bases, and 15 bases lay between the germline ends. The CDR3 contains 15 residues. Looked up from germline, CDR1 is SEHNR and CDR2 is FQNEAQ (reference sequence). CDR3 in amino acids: CASSLKGVGPYGYTF. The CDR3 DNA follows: TGTGCCAGCAGCTTAAAGGGTGTGGGGCCTTATGGCTACACCTTC.

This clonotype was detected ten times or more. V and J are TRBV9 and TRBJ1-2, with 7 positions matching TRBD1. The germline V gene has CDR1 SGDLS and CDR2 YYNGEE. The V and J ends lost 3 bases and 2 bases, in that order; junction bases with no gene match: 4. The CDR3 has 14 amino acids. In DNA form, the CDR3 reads TGTGCCAGCAGCGACTCGGGACAGAACTATGGCTACACCTTC. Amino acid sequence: CASSDSGQNYGYTF.

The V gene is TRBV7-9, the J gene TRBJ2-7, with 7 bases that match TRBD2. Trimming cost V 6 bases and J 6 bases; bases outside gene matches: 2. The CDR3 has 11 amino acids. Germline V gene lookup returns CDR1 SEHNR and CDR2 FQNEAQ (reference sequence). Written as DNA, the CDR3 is TGTGCCAGCAGTTGGGGGGGCGAGCAGTACTTC. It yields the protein CASSWGGEQYF.